These 30 T cell receptor beta chains were sequenced from one sample in a study of response to subunit inactivated influenza vaccine. TCRdb re-analysed the RT-PCR reads in MiXCR, keeping a single row per CDR3 protein. In the table there are roughly 520,000 distinct CDR3 sequences, roughly 23% of which are singletons. The sequencing here drew on CD4+ T cells sorted from PBMCs, taken approximately 5 days after vaccination. These receptors were collected from a man between 45 and 60 years old who received an inactivated influenza vaccine.

The rearrangement uses TRBV6-2 or TRBV6-3 and TRBJ2-6; 11 positions agree with TRBD2. CDR1 and CDR2 (germline): MNHEY, SVGEGT. The CDR3 has 22 residues. Trimming took 5 bases from V and 0 from J; bases not matched to a gene: 18. CDR3 in DNA: TGTGCCAGCAGTCTCCTTGTACGACTAGCGGGACCTCGATCCTCTGGGGCCAACGTCCTGACTTTC. Residues: CASSLLVRLAGPRSSGANVLTF.

This sequence joins TRBV20-1 and TRBJ2-7; 7 nucleotides agree with TRBD2. The J segment lost 7 bases and the V segment lost 0 bases, leaving 12 bases of the junction unmatched. The CDR3 has 15 amino acids. Germline CDR1 is DFQATT and CDR2 is SNEGSKA (reference sequence). Here the CDR3 reads CSARDLNGRPGEQYF. DNA of the CDR3: TGCAGTGCTAGAGATCTGAACGGGAGGCCGGGGGAGCAGTACTTC.

This clonotype was seen more than once but under ten times. This chain uses TRBV21-1 with TRBJ1-5; TRBD1 is the table's D call and was not checked against the DNA. TRBV21-1 is reported as a pseudogene. The CDR3 has 17 amino acids. The CDR3 is CASSKVTGAPFNQPQHF. CDR3 nucleotides: TGTGCCAGCAGCAAAGTAACGGGGGCCCCGTTCAATCAGCCCCAGCATTTT.

V usage is TRBV27 and J usage is TRBJ1-6; TRBD1 agrees at 10 bases. Trimming took 7 bases from V and 13 from J; bases not matched to a gene: 10. CDR3 length equals 14 residues. The V gene's germline CDR1 is MNHEY and CDR2 SMNVEV (reference sequence). The DNA for the CDR3 is TGTGCCAGCACCCGACAGGGGGCAGCTTATCCCCTCCACTTT. It translates to CASTRQGAAYPLHF.

V usage is TRBV12-3 or TRBV12-4 and J usage is TRBJ2-4, with a possible D match to TRBD1 (6 bases). Trimming left V 3 bases short and J 2 bases short, with 17 bases between. The CDR3 covers 17 residues. The CDR3 DNA sequence: TGTGCCAGCAGTTTGCCGAAAGGGGGATCCCCCAAAAACATTCAGTACTTC. Translation gives CASSLPKGGSPKNIQYF.

In this sample, this clonotype turned up a few times. The chain recombines TRBV10-2 with TRBJ2-6; 7 nucleotides line up with TRBD1. V lost 4 bases, J lost 0 bases, and 6 bases stayed unmatched. CDR3 length equals 17 residues. The germline gives CDR1 WSHSY, CDR2 SAAADI. CDR3 coding DNA: TGCGCCAGCAGTGGCAGGGACAGTTACTCTGGGGCCAACGTCCTGACTTTC. Translation: CASSGRDSYSGANVLTF.

The chain carries TRBV7-9 and TRBJ1-2; D possibly corresponds to TRBD1 (6 bases). The CDR3 extends over 14 amino acids. Germline lookup yields CDR1 SEHNR and CDR2 FQNEAQ (reference sequence). V was pared by 2 bases and J by 6 bases, with 13 bases between. The CDR3 DNA is TGTGCCAGCAGCTTAACGGGGGCGCGGGATGGCTACACCTTC. As protein: CASSLTGARDGYTF.

The CDR3 loop reads CAISESLEPQHF. CDR3 coding DNA: TGTGCCATCAGTGAGTCTTTGGAGCCCCAGCATTTT. The chain is built from TRBV10-3 and TRBJ1-5; D gene unclear. Germline V lookup: CDR1 ENHRY, CDR2 SYGVKD. V gave up 0 bases and J gave up 8 bases, with 5 bases separating them. The CDR3 is 12 residues long.

This clonotype was counted between two and nine times. The rearrangement uses TRBV7-9 and TRBJ2-3, with TRBD1 as a possible D gene (5 bases). The CDR3 loop spans 17 amino acids. Germline CDR1 SEHNR, CDR2 FQNEAQ (reference sequence). V was trimmed by 5 bases and J by 0 bases, leaving 18 bases between them. CDR3: CASSATSGYSSTDTQYF. The DNA for the CDR3 is TGTGCCAGCAGCGCGACCTCAGGGTACTCTAGCACAGATACGCAGTATTTT.

This clonotype came up a few times. The J gene is TRBJ2-2, the V gene TRBV6-1, with TRBD2 matching over 8 bases. The trim removed 5 bases at V and 1 base at J, leaving 6 bases unmatched. Looked up from germline, CDR1 is MNHNS and CDR2 is SASEGT. This CDR3 has 16 residues. In DNA form, the CDR3 reads TGTGCCAGCAGTACGAGCGGGGGACGGAACACCGGGGAGCTGTTTTTT. It specifies CASSTSGGRNTGELFF.

This clonotype appeared many times. V gene TRBV6-4 combines with J gene TRBJ2-1, with TRBD2 matching over 13 bases. The CDR3 length is 20 residues. Looked up from germline, CDR1 is MRHNA and CDR2 is SNTAGT. V shed 2 bases and J 0 bases; nucleotides not matched to a gene: 10. CDR3 loop: CASSDRTSGGPISSYNEQFF. The CDR3, as DNA: TGTGCCAGCAGTGACAGGACTAGCGGGGGCCCTATTAGCTCCTACAATGAGCAGTTCTTC.

The sample holds many counts of this clonotype. The CDR3 spells CSATGTLRNNEQFF. Here the CDR3 DNA reads TGCAGTGCAACCGGGACACTGAGGAATAATGAGCAGTTCTTC. The rearrangement links TRBV20-1 to TRBJ2-1, with D possibly matching TRBD1 (6 bases). This CDR3 has 14 residues. The germline gives CDR1 DFQATT, CDR2 SNEGSKA (reference sequence). V was shortened by 6 bases and J by 7 bases, with 19 bases between the two germline ends.

The sample holds a few counts of this clonotype. This chain links TRBV29-1 with TRBJ1-1; D is uncertain. The CDR3 sequence is 12 residues long. Germline CDR1 is SQVTM and CDR2 is ANQGSEA. Trimming cost V 4 bases and J 4 bases, with 10 bases left between them. CDR3 bases: TGCAGCGTTGGGTGGGGTCTCACTGAAGCTTTCTTT. This codes for CSVGWGLTEAFF.

The chain has TRBV4-3 and TRBJ2-2, with 8 bases identical to TRBD1. The length of the CDR3 is 18 residues. The germline V gene encodes CDR1 LGHNA and CDR2 YSLEER. V was clipped by 0 bases and J by 13 bases; unmatched bases: 19. CDR3 nucleotide sequence: TGCGCCAGCAGCCAAGATCCCTCACTAAAAGTGGGGACAGGTTGGCTGTTTTTT. Translating gives CASSQDPSLKVGTGWLFF.

The CDR3 nucleotides read TGTGCCAGCTCACCAGGAGGACAGCTTAAGTACGAGCAGTACTTC. Its translation: CASSPGGQLKYEQYF. V is TRBV18 and J is TRBJ2-7, with D tentatively TRBD1 (6 bases). Trimming removed 2 bases at V and 4 bases at J, with 15 bases between. The germline V gene has CDR1 KGHSH and CDR2 LQKENI. This CDR3 contains 15 residues.

Only a few counts were recorded for this clonotype. V is TRBV29-1 and J is TRBJ2-5; tentatively, D is TRBD1 (5 bases). CDR1 is SQVTM, CDR2 ANQGSEA, per germline. The CDR3 is 13 residues long. V lost 4 bases and J lost 2, with 11 bases in between. The CDR3 coding sequence is TGCAGCGTTGGACGAGGACAACAAGAGACCCAGTACTTC. Its translation is CSVGRGQQETQYF.

CDR3 loop: CASSLLQSGSYNEQFF. The CDR3 nucleotides are TGCGCCAGCAGCTTGCTTCAAAGCGGCTCCTACAATGAGCAGTTCTTC. This sequence joins TRBV5-1 and TRBJ2-1; a weak D match, TRBD2 (5 bases). The germline V and J ends were trimmed by 1 base and 0 bases, with 11 bases remaining between them. Germline V gene data show CDR1 as SGHRS and CDR2 as YFSETQ. The CDR3 spans 16 residues.

The genes are TRBV11-2 and TRBJ2-3; D may be TRBD2 (7 bases). Per germline, CDR1 SGHAT and CDR2 FQNNGV. Trimming took off 6 bases at V and 5 bases at J, with 27 bases between the two ends. This CDR3 has 18 residues. The CDR3 nucleotides read TGTGCCAGCAGTCAAAGCGGGACAAGACTAGGGGGAGGAGATACGCAGTATTTT. This gives the protein CASSQSGTRLGGGDTQYF.

This clonotype was seen repeatedly, ten times or more. This chain joins TRBV6-6 and TRBJ2-1, with 9 bases that match TRBD1. CDR3 length: 15 amino acids. Germline assignment: CDR1 MNHNY and CDR2 SVGAGI (reference sequence). Trimming cost V 6 bases and J 9 bases; bases outside gene matches: 12. DNA of the CDR3: TGTGCCAGCAGCCGTACAGGGGGCGCAGGGGGTGAGCAGTTCTTC. Amino acids: CASSRTGGAGGEQFF.

The chain uses TRBV20-1 and TRBJ2-3; the match to TRBD2 covers 7 bases. V lost 0 bases, J lost 0 bases, and 3 bases stayed unmatched. The germline V gene encodes CDR1 DFQATT and CDR2 SNEGSKA (reference sequence). CDR3 length: 15 amino acids. CDR3 sequence: CSARDMRESTDTQYF. The CDR3 DNA reads as TGCAGTGCTAGAGATATGCGGGAGAGCACAGATACGCAGTATTTT.

The V call is TRBV6-5, the J call TRBJ2-1; D is perhaps TRBD2 (5 bases). Per the germline V gene, CDR1 is MNHEY and CDR2 is SVGAGI. This CDR3 has 15 amino acids. Trimming took 2 bases from V and 0 from J, leaving 8 bases between them. CDR3 nucleotide sequence: TGTGCCAGCAGTTACGGTCGGGGCTCCTACAATGAGCAGTTCTTC. It yields the protein CASSYGRGSYNEQFF.

This clonotype came up a few times. V is TRBV28 and J is TRBJ2-3; TRBD2 agrees at 14 bases. This CDR3 is built from 17 residues. Looked up from germline, CDR1 is MDHEN and CDR2 is SYDVKM. Trimming removed 5 bases from V and 4 bases from J; junction bases left unmatched: 8. CDR3 in amino acids: CASSPSGLAGVSDTQYF. CDR3 coding DNA: TGTGCCAGCAGTCCCTCGGGACTAGCGGGGGTTTCAGATACGCAGTATTTT.

This chain uses TRBV7-2 with TRBJ1-1; possible D gene TRBD1, 5 bases. CDR3 length: 16 residues. V was trimmed by 1 base and J by 1 base, leaving 13 bases between them. Germline V gene sequence: CDR1 SGHTA, CDR2 FQGNSA. In DNA, the CDR3 is TGTGCCAGCAGCTTAGACAGGTTTCTAGGGAACACTGAAGCTTTCTTT. It yields the protein CASSLDRFLGNTEAFF.

Only a few counts were recorded for this clonotype. The V gene is TRBV5-1, the J gene TRBJ1-4; D is unresolved. CDR1 is SGHRS and CDR2 is YFSETQ in the germline V gene. Trimming took off 0 bases at V and 7 bases at J, with 16 bases between the two ends. The CDR3 is 16 amino acids. For the CDR3, the DNA is TGCGCCAGCAGCTTGGTCGGCAGCACTCTAATTGAAAAACTGTTTTTT. It yields the protein CASSLVGSTLIEKLFF.

This chain connects TRBV6-2 or TRBV6-3 to TRBJ2-7; 9 positions match TRBD2. The germline V gene has CDR1 MNHEY and CDR2 SVGEGT. Losses at the gene ends were 2 bases for V and 2 bases for J; bases not matched to a gene: 1. The CDR3 covers 14 residues. CDR3 loop: CASSYGTSPYEQYF. DNA of the CDR3: TGTGCCAGCAGTTACGGGACTAGCCCCTACGAGCAGTACTTC.

CDR3 protein: CASSTAGFYTEAFF. As DNA, the CDR3 is TGTGCCAGCAGTACGGCGGGGTTTTACACTGAAGCTTTCTTT. The chain employs TRBV6-1 and TRBJ1-1; D call uncertain. The CDR3 has 14 amino acids. In germline, CDR1 is MNHNS, CDR2 SASEGT. The germline V and J ends were trimmed by 5 bases and 3 bases, with 13 bases remaining between them.

The V and J genes are TRBV20-1 and TRBJ2-5; 10 bases are shared with TRBD2. This CDR3 spans 16 amino acids. Germline V gene sequence: CDR1 DFQATT, CDR2 SNEGSKA (reference sequence). V gave up 0 bases and J gave up 5 bases; unmatched junction bases: 9. In DNA, the CDR3 is TGCAGTGCTAGAGATTTGGAGCGGGGGGGCCTGGAGACCCAGTACTTC. Protein product: CSARDLERGGLETQYF.

This chain uses TRBV4-1 with TRBJ1-4, with D possibly matching TRBD1 (6 bases). CDR1 is MGHRA and CDR2 is YSYEKL in the germline V gene. V was clipped by 4 bases and J by 3 bases, with 15 bases between them. CDR3 size: 16 residues. The CDR3 spells CASSLEGGRANEKLFF. The DNA for the CDR3 is TGCGCCAGCAGCCTGGAGGGGGGTAGGGCTAATGAAAAACTGTTTTTT.

This clonotype showed up just a few times. The chain uses TRBV21-1 and TRBJ1-1; the DNA was not used to check the table's D call, TRBD1. TRBV21-1 is classified as a pseudogene. This CDR3 has 15 residues. This CDR3 reads CASTRGRGMNTEAFF. CDR3 nucleotide sequence: TGTGCCAGCACCCGGGGAAGGGGCATGAACACTGAAGCTTTCTTT.

This clonotype was seen a handful of times. The chain uses TRBV18 and TRBJ2-1; 8 bases map to TRBD2. The V segment lost 3 bases and the J segment 1 base; nucleotides outside the gene matches: 5. CDR1 is KGHSH, CDR2 LQKENI, per germline. This CDR3 spans 16 amino acids. CDR3 protein: CASSPLSGISYNEQFF. The CDR3 DNA follows: TGTGCCAGCTCACCCCTTAGCGGGATTTCCTACAATGAGCAGTTCTTC.